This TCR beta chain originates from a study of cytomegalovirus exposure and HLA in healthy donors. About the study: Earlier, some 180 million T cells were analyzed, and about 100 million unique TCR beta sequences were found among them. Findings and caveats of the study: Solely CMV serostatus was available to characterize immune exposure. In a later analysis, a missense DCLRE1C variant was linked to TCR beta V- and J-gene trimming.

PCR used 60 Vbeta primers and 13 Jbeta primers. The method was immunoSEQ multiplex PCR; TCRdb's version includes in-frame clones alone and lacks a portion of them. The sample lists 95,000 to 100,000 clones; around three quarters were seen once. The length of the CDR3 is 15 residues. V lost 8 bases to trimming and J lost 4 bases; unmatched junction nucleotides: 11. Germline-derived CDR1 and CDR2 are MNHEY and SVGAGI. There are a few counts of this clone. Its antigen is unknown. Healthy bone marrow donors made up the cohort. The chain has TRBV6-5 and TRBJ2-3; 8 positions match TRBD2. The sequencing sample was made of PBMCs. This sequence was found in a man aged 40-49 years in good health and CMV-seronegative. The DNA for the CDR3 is TGTGCCAGCCGTGACTGGTCCGGGGGGGCAGATACGCAGTATTTT. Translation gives CASRDWSGGADTQYF.